This entry describes one T cell receptor beta chain. The germline V gene encodes CDR1 SGHRS and CDR2 YFSETQ. The CDR3 spans 11 residues. The ends were cut back, 4 bases at V and 5 bases at J, with 5 bases in the middle. This sample stems from a study of T cell clonotyping in hematopoietic cell transplantation. Produced via immunoSEQ multiplex PCR; TCRdb's table is partial and in-frame only. The sample yields 13,000 to 15,000 clones, 95% to 98% seen once. The chain carries TRBV5-1 and TRBJ2-3; no clear D. This specimen consisted of peripheral blood mononuclear cells, obtained 30 days after allogeneic stem cell transplant. This receptor was identified in a female patient aged 50-60 years who had an allogeneic stem cell transplant from an unrelated donor, so T cells may come from the graft donor. Some clones in this sample may be carry-over from other donors' samples. DNA of the CDR3: TGCGCCAGCAGCATCCGAGATACGCAGTATTTT. As protein: CASSIRDTQYF.